This TCR beta chain is drawn from a study of beta chain features in type 1 diabetes. The investigators reverse transcribed all of the isolated RNA, so they sequenced expressed TCRB transcripts. Naive, central memory and regulatory T cell samples averaged around 3.9 million reads. Sequenced by immunoSEQ multiplex PCR; TCRdb stores in-frame clones only, minus some. The sample shows 200,000 to 250,000 clones, more than 9% of them seen only once. From germline, CDR1 is ENHRY and CDR2 SYGVKD. The CDR3 contains 15 residues. The V end was cut by 0 bases, the J end by 0 bases, with 7 bases between. Stem cell-like memory, regulatory, central memory and naive CD4+ cells were sorted via CD45RO/CCR7/CD25/CD127/CD95/CD27.

The receptor was derived from a woman younger than 35 in good health. Material for sequencing was naive CD4+ T cells from blood. This chain connects TRBV10-3 to TRBJ2-3, with unresolved D. The CDR3 sequence is CAISESRESTDTQYF. In DNA, the CDR3 is TGTGCCATCAGTGAGTCGAGAGAGAGCACAGATACGCAGTATTTT.